The sample holds many counts of the clone carrying this T cell receptor (beta chain). What it binds is not known. This sample was included in a study of early T cells in non-severe SARS-CoV-2 infection. Turning to the study itself: Sequenced material consisted of bulk RNA (from unsorted whole blood), and chains were unpaired. Study findings and constraints: Reliance on VDJdb matching favored anti-spike CD8 responses; private and CD4 specificities were missed.

The V gene's germline CDR1 is DFQATT and CDR2 SNEGSKA (reference sequence). Losses at the gene ends were 7 bases for V and 8 bases for J; bases not matched to a gene: 11. The CDR3 sequence is 13 residues long. Each single cDNA molecule received a unique molecular identifier. TCRdb passed the 5' RACE reads through MiXCR, listing each CDR3 protein once. Counted here are 25,000 to 35,000 distinct CDR3 sequences, around 7% occurring once; the ten biggest clones make up less than 5%. Material for sequencing was whole blood. This chain uses TRBV20-1 with TRBJ2-1, with TRBD2 identical over 7 bases. The sequence was obtained from an adult who was a healthcare worker with PCR-confirmed SARS-CoV-2 infection or an uninfected control (not recorded which). In nucleotides, the CDR3 is TGCAGTGTTCGCGCGGGAGTTAGTTATGAGCAGTTCTTC. Translated, it gives CSVRAGVSYEQFF.